A selection of T cell receptor beta chains follows, all from one sample in a study of T cells after posttransplantation cyclophosphamide. Data came from immunoSEQ multiplex PCR; TCRdb stores just in-frame clones and leaves some out. The repertoire has 15,000 to 20,000 clones, roughly 91% of them found once; the top ten carry approximately 3.5%. The material was PBMCs, obtained after an allogeneic stem cell transplant with a calcineurin inhibitor and methotrexate. These TCRs come from a male patient in his fifties or sixties who received an allogeneic stem cell transplant from an unrelated donor, was CMV-positive, and had chronic GVHD only. Some T cells here may be from the graft donor. Each CDR3 is given with its conserved first and last residue. The order of the fields is V gene, D gene, J gene, CDR3 length, clone size, CDR3 DNA, CDR3 protein. A D gene is named only where the DNA matches it firmly. A row's size may be missing; if present it is once, few, many or a size class.

>TRBV6-1|-|TRBJ2-2|15|-
TGTGCCAGCAGTGTAACAGGCCCCAACACCGGGGAGCTGTTTTTT
CASSVTGPNTGELFF
>TRBV4-2|-|TRBJ2-1|16|-
TGTGCCAGCAGCCAAGATGGGCAAACACCCTACAATGAGCAGTTCTTC
CASSQDGQTPYNEQFF
>TRBV6-1|-|TRBJ1-1|14|-
TGTGCCAGCAGTTATCAGGGAATGAACACTGAAGCTTTCTTT
CASSYQGMNTEAFF
>TRBV29-1|TRBD1|TRBJ2-3|13|-
TGCAGCGTTGTAAGGGGGCTAAGTGATACGCAGTATTTT
CSVVRGLSDTQYF
>TRBV2|TRBD2|TRBJ2-7|14|-
TGTGCCAGCATTTCCCACGGGGGGTCGGGCGAGCAGTACTTC
CASISHGGSGEQYF
>TRBV5-6|TRBD1|TRBJ1-2|16|-
TGTGCCAGCAGATCGACAGGGATATTTTCTAACTATGGCTACACCTTC
CASRSTGIFSNYGYTF
>TRBV21-1|-|TRBJ2-1|16|-
TGTGCCAGCAGCAAAAACCGGGACTTTCAAGACAATGAGCAGTTCTTC
CASSKNRDFQDNEQFF
>TRBV28|TRBD1|TRBJ1-2|14|-
TGTGCCAGCAGTTTTGGACAGGGGTACTATGGCTACACCTTC
CASSFGQGYYGYTF
>TRBV5-1|TRBD1|TRBJ2-3|17|-
TGCGCCAGCAGCTTTACAGACAGGGCCCAGGAAACAGATACGCAGTATTTT
CASSFTDRAQETDTQYF
>TRBV10-2|TRBD2|TRBJ2-1|13|-
TGCGCCAGTCGGCGGGAGCCCAACAATGAGCAGTTCTTC
CASRREPNNEQFF
>TRBV7-2|TRBD2|TRBJ2-1|15|-
TGTGCCAGCAGCTTATTAGCGGGAGGCTACAATGAGCAGTTCTTC
CASSLLAGGYNEQFF
>TRBV28|TRBD1|TRBJ2-3|16|-
TGTGCCAGCAGTGGGAGACAGGGATGGGTTACAGATACGCAGTATTTT
CASSGRQGWVTDTQYF
>TRBV9|TRBD1|TRBJ1-3|18|-
TGTGCCAGCAGCGGCGTGCCCGGACAGGCAACCTCTGGAAACACCATATATTTT
CASSGVPGQATSGNTIYF
>TRBV2|TRBD1|TRBJ2-1|15|-
TGTGCCAGCAGTGAACGGGGACAGGGTCTTCATGAGCAGTTCTTC
CASSERGQGLHEQFF
>TRBV28|-|TRBJ1-2|12|once
TGTGCCAGCAGTTTATTCAGCTATGGCTACACCTTC
CASSLFSYGYTF
>TRBV5-4|TRBD1|TRBJ1-2|13|once
TGTGCCAGCAACGCAGGGGGCGGCTATGGCTACACCTTC
CASNAGGGYGYTF
>TRBV5-4|-|TRBJ1-1|14|-
TGTGCCAGCAGCTTGGGGGGCTTGAACACTGAAGCTTTCTTT
CASSLGGLNTEAFF
>TRBV7-9|-|TRBJ2-3|13|-
TGTGCCAGCAGCAGGGATCTAGCGCATACGCAGTATTTT
CASSRDLAHTQYF
>TRBV2|TRBD2|TRBJ2-1|17|-
TGTGCCAGCCTCTTGATTCCCGGGGGGGGCACCTACAATGAGCAGTTCTTC
CASLLIPGGGTYNEQFF
>TRBV11-3|-|TRBJ2-7|14|-
TGTGCCAGCAGCGTAACAGGGAGCCGGGGCGAGCAGTACTTC
CASSVTGSRGEQYF
>TRBV15|-|TRBJ2-5|13|-
TGTGCCACCAGGGTTTTCCCCCGGGAGACCCAGTACTTC
CATRVFPRETQYF
>TRBV9|-|TRBJ2-7|14|-
TGTGCCAGCAGCGTAGGGGGGCCTGCCTACGAGCAGTACTTC
CASSVGGPAYEQYF
>TRBV10-3|-|TRBJ2-2|14|-
TGTGCCATCAGTCGGACAACGAACACCGGGGAGCTGTTTTTT
CAISRTTNTGELFF
>TRBV10-3|-|TRBJ2-7|16|few
TGTGCCATCTCCGCGGGAATCGACAGGGTAAATTACGAGCAGTACTTC
CAISAGIDRVNYEQYF
>TRBV6-5|TRBD1|TRBJ2-7|16|once
TGTGCCAGCAGTTACTCCCTCCTGGACAGGGGGGGGGAGCAGTACTTC
CASSYSLLDRGGEQYF
>TRBV7-3|TRBD1|TRBJ2-5|14|-
TGTGCCAGCAGCCCTGGGACAGGGCAGGAGACCCAGTACTTC
CASSPGTGQETQYF
>TRBV5-1|TRBD2|TRBJ2-7|14|-
TGCGCCAGCAGCTTCGGGGACTACCCCTACGAGCAGTACTTC
CASSFGDYPYEQYF
>TRBV5-1|-|TRBJ1-1|15|-
TGCGCCAGCAGCTTGGGGAGGATTATGAACACTGAAGCTTTCTTT
CASSLGRIMNTEAFF
>TRBV7-2|-|TRBJ2-3|13|once
TGTGCCAGCAGCCCCCCTAGCACAGATACGCAGTATTTT
CASSPPSTDTQYF
>TRBV5-8|TRBD2|TRBJ2-1|14|-
TGTGCCAGCAGCTTGGCCGGGGCGGGAGGTGAGCAGTTCTTC
CASSLAGAGGEQFF
>TRBV6-1|-|TRBJ2-7|12|-
TGTGCCAGCCGGGACACCGCCTACGAGCAGTACTTC
CASRDTAYEQYF
>TRBV5-6|TRBD1|TRBJ2-7|15|-
TGTGCCAGCAGCTGGGGACAGGGAGCAAGACTCGAGCAGTACTTC
CASSWGQGARLEQYF
>TRBV5-4|-|TRBJ2-3|14|-
TGTGCCAGCAGCCCCCGACAGGGCACAGATACGCAGTATTTT
CASSPRQGTDTQYF
>TRBV2|-|TRBJ1-5|16|-
TGTGCCAGCAAACAGACGTACGCTAATAGCAATCAGCCCCAGCATTTT
CASKQTYANSNQPQHF
>TRBV5-1|TRBD1|TRBJ1-2|15|-
TGCGCCAGCAGCTTGGGTTTTGCAGGGGGCGAAGGCTACACCTTC
CASSLGFAGGEGYTF
>TRBV19|-|TRBJ2-7|14|-
TGTGCCAGTAGTCAGCGCCCCTCAGTCTACGAGCAGTACTTC
CASSQRPSVYEQYF
>TRBV5-1|-|TRBJ2-7|12|-
TGCGCCAGCAGCTTGGACCAGTACGAGCAGTACTTC
CASSLDQYEQYF
>TRBV9|TRBD1|TRBJ1-6|15|-
TGTGCCAGCAGCGGCGCCGGACAGGGAAATTCACCCCTCCACTTT
CASSGAGQGNSPLHF
>TRBV7-6|-|TRBJ2-6|16|-
TGTGCCAGCAGCCCCAGGGGTGGGGCTGGGGCCAACGTCCTGACTTTC
CASSPRGGAGANVLTF
>TRBV27|TRBD2|TRBJ2-1|15|-
TGTGCCAGCAGCCCGAGCGGGGGGGCCTACAATGAGCAGTTCTTC
CASSPSGGAYNEQFF
>TRBV11-2|-|TRBJ2-1|17|-
TGTGCCAGCAGCCAGGGCCCGGGGGTGGGAGAGTACAATGAGCAGTTCTTC
CASSQGPGVGEYNEQFF
>TRBV4-2|-|TRBJ2-7|14|-
TGTGCCAGCAGCCAAGCCAGGGGCTCCTACGAGCAGTACTTC
CASSQARGSYEQYF
>TRBV7-9|-|TRBJ2-2|15|-
TGTGCCAGCAGCTTAGGAGATGAGGTTCTAAGGGAGCTGTTTTTT
CASSLGDEVLRELFF
>TRBV9|TRBD1|TRBJ1-2|15|-
TGTGCCAGCAGCGCACAGGGGAAGGCTAACTATGGCTACACCTTC
CASSAQGKANYGYTF
>TRBV2|-|TRBJ2-2|16|-
TGTGCCAGCATTCCTCTAGGCCAGGGTCGCCCCGGGGAGCTGTTTTTT
CASIPLGQGRPGELFF
>TRBV7-9|-|TRBJ2-7|10|-
TGTGCCAGCAGCGAGAACGAGCAGTACTTC
CASSENEQYF
>TRBV6-5|-|TRBJ1-6|13|-
TGTGCCAGCATGGGGGGGTCCCTTTCACCCCTCCACTTT
CASMGGSLSPLHF
>TRBV6-5|TRBD1|TRBJ1-2|14|-
TGTGCCAGCAGGGGAACAGGGGTTCACTATGGCTACACCTTC
CASRGTGVHYGYTF
>TRBV7-8|-|TRBJ1-2|12|-
TGTGCCAGCAGCTTAGCGGGAGGAGGCTACACCTTC
CASSLAGGGYTF
>TRBV2|-|TRBJ1-3|12|few
TGTGCCAGCACGGTTTCTGGAAACACCATATATTTT
CASTVSGNTIYF